A single sample gave rise to the 30 T cell receptor beta chains below, sequenced in a study of graft-versus-host responses after intestinal transplantation. Irradiated, violet-dye-labeled stimulators (around 200,000) were plated alongside around 200,000 CFSE-labeled responders. Produced via immunoSEQ multiplex PCR; TCRdb's table is partial and in-frame only. The table has approximately 4,000 clones, approximately 40% seen once. The sample in question was alloreactive CD8+ T cells from a mixed lymphocyte reaction culture, obtained before transplantation. The subset here: CFSE-low proliferating T cells sorted from roughly 6-day pre-transplant mixed lymphocyte reaction (GvH or HvG direction). These receptors were taken from a human patient who was an organ donor for intestinal transplantation.

The chain employs TRBV28 and TRBJ2-3; 12 bases map to TRBD2. Germline V lookup: CDR1 MDHEN, CDR2 SYDVKM. V shed 6 bases, J shed 4 bases, and the junction held 17 bases outside the gene matches. The CDR3 totals 19 residues. For the CDR3, the DNA is TGTGCCAGCAGGGAGAACAGGGGCCTAGCGGGAGGGCGTGCAGATACGCAGTATTTT. Translating gives CASRENRGLAGGRADTQYF. Full variable domain (missing parts from reference TRBV28 and TRBJ2-3): DVKVTQSSRYLVKRTGEKVFLECVQDMDHENMFWYRQDPGLGLRLIYFSYDVKMKEKGDIPEGYSVSREKKERFSLILESASTNQTSMYLCASRENRGLAGGRADTQYFGPGTRLTVL.

The chain combines TRBV27 with TRBJ2-1; 9 nucleotides line up with TRBD2. This CDR3 has 17 residues. V was clipped by 1 base and J by 0 bases; unmatched bases: 4. CDR1 and CDR2 (germline): MNHEY, SMNVEV (reference sequence). CDR3 DNA: TGTGCCAGCAGTTTATTGAGTAGCGGGAGCTCCTACAATGAGCAGTTCTTC. As protein: CASSLLSSGSSYNEQFF.

The J gene is TRBJ2-6, the V gene TRBV28; possibly TRBD1 for D (5 bases). Trimming took off 6 bases at V and 1 base at J, with 10 bases between the two ends. CDR1 and CDR2 from the germline V gene are MDHEN and SYDVKM. The CDR3 is 15 residues long. The CDR3, as DNA: TGTGCCAGCAGACCTGCAGGGTCTGGGGCCAACGTCCTGACTTTC. Its translation: CASRPAGSGANVLTF.

This clone was observed a few times. V and J are TRBV7-9 and TRBJ2-3; D might be TRBD2 (6 bases). CDR1 SEHNR and CDR2 FQNEAQ come from the germline V gene (reference sequence). Deletions cut 5 bases from V and 3 bases from J, with 24 bases between. This CDR3 is 18 amino acids long. The CDR3 loop is CASSPGSGAVYLTDTQYF. For the CDR3, the DNA is TGTGCCAGCAGCCCAGGGTCGGGAGCGGTTTATTTGACAGATACGCAGTATTTT.

This chain links TRBV30 with TRBJ1-2; possibly TRBD1 for D (5 bases). The length of the CDR3 is 13 residues. The germline CDR1 and CDR2 sequences are GTSNPN and SVGIG (reference sequence). V was pared by 0 bases and J by 6 bases, with 11 bases between. In DNA form, the CDR3 reads TGTGCCTGGAGTGTAGCGGGGGAGGATGGCTACACCTTC. Protein product: CAWSVAGEDGYTF.

This clone counts as medium-sized. The chain employs TRBV13 and TRBJ2-2; 14 bases match TRBD2. V trimming: 4 bases; J trimming: 7 bases; junction bases outside the gene matches: 5. The germline V gene encodes CDR1 PRHDT and CDR2 FYEKMQ (reference sequence). The CDR3 is 16 residues long. The CDR3 is CASSSGLAGAHGELFF. In DNA, the CDR3 is TGTGCCAGCAGCTCGGGACTAGCGGGAGCGCACGGGGAGCTGTTTTTT.

This clone was recorded a few times. CDR3 nucleotides: TGTGCCAGCATCCAGCGGACTAGCACAGATACGCAGTATTTT. Translated, it gives CASIQRTSTDTQYF. The chain uses TRBV21-1 and TRBJ2-3; the listed D gene, TRBD2, was not tested against the DNA. TRBV21-1 is tagged as a pseudogene. The CDR3 sequence is 14 residues long.

J is TRBJ1-2 and V is TRBV4-2; a weak D match, TRBD1 (5 bases). Between the trimmed V and J ends, which lost 3 bases and 6 bases, there was a span of 17 bases. The V gene's germline CDR1 is LGHNA and CDR2 YNFKEQ. This CDR3 has 15 amino acids. The CDR3 DNA reads TGTGCCAGCAGCCATAGGAGGGGAGGAGGGGATGGCTACACCTTC. This sequence encodes CASSHRRGGGDGYTF.

This clone was recorded a few times. The chain is built from TRBV9 and TRBJ2-7; 11 bases are shared with TRBD2. This CDR3 comprises 15 residues. Germline V gene data show CDR1 as SGDLS and CDR2 as YYNGEE. Trimming at V came to 2 bases and at J to 4 bases, leaving 5 bases not matched to a gene. The CDR3 DNA sequence: TGTGCCAGCAGCGTTAGCGGGAGGGCCCCGTACGAGCAGTACTTC. This translates into CASSVSGRAPYEQYF.

The chain joins TRBV9 to TRBJ1-5; D remains ambiguous. Looked up from germline, CDR1 is SGDLS and CDR2 is YYNGEE. V gave up 0 bases and J gave up 0 bases, with 7 bases separating them. CDR3 length: 15 residues. This CDR3 reads CASSVGPVSNQPQHF. The CDR3, as DNA: TGTGCCAGCAGCGTAGGTCCGGTTAGCAATCAGCCCCAGCATTTT. Full variable domain (rest looked up from reference TRBV9 and TRBJ1-5): DSGVTQTPKHLITATGQRVTLRCSPRSGDLSVYWYQQSLDQGLQFLIQYYNGEERAKGNILERFSAQQFPDLHSELNLSSLELGDSALYFCASSVGPVSNQPQHFGDGTRLSIL.

This clone occurred a few times. This chain connects TRBV5-5 to TRBJ1-2; tentative D call: TRBD1 (6 bases). Germline V gives CDR1 SGHKS, CDR2 YYEKEE (reference sequence). The CDR3 extends over 15 amino acids. The V and J ends lost 3 bases and 3 bases respectively, with 15 bases between them. In DNA form, the CDR3 reads TGTGCCAGCAGCTCTACCACGGACAGCTACTATGGCTACACCTTC. Its protein is CASSSTTDSYYGYTF.

The rearrangement links TRBV29-1 to TRBJ1-1; D perhaps matches TRBD1 (6 bases). V was cut by 6 bases and J by 5 bases, with 25 bases left in between. Germline assignment: CDR1 SQVTM and CDR2 ANQGSEA. The CDR3 runs 16 residues. The DNA of the CDR3 is TGCAGCGTCCGAGGGAAAGAGGACAGATGTGGGACTGAAGCTTTCTTT. Protein sequence: CSVRGKEDRCGTEAFF.

The chain couples TRBV13 to TRBJ1-2; a weak D match, TRBD1 (6 bases). The ends were cut back, 0 bases at V and 2 bases at J, with 13 bases in the middle. The V gene's germline CDR1 is PRHDT and CDR2 FYEKMQ (reference sequence). The CDR3 covers 16 residues. The CDR3 sequence is CASSLGTGLVNYGYTF. DNA for the CDR3: TGTGCCAGCAGCTTAGGCACAGGGTTGGTCAACTATGGCTACACCTTC.

The V gene is TRBV7-9, the J gene TRBJ1-1; D might be TRBD1 (5 bases). CDR3 length equals 13 residues. Germline V gene sequence: CDR1 SEHNR, CDR2 FQNEAQ (reference sequence). Trimming shortened V by 2 bases and J by 5 bases, and 9 bases separated the two germline ends. Written as DNA, the CDR3 is TGTGCCAGCAGCTTATGGGAGGGGACTGAAGCTTTCTTT. Protein: CASSLWEGTEAFF.

This clone was detected a few times. The chain recombines TRBV9 with TRBJ2-7, with a weak D call TRBD2 (6 bases). The CDR3 is made up of 16 amino acids. V lost 2 bases and J 5 bases, leaving 20 bases between the germline ends. Germline CDR1 is SGDLS and CDR2 is YYNGEE. The CDR3 region is CASSVLSLGGEDEQYF. The CDR3 DNA sequence: TGTGCCAGCAGCGTCCTCTCCCTCGGGGGTGAGGACGAGCAGTACTTC.

The chain couples TRBV7-3 to TRBJ2-2, with TRBD1 identical over 7 bases. The CDR3 contains 15 residues. V lost 5 bases and J lost 4; bases outside the gene matches: 7. The V gene's germline CDR1 is SGHTA and CDR2 FQGTGA. The CDR3 DNA follows: TGTGCCAGCAGCCTTGAGGGGGCGGCCACCGGGGAGCTGTTTTTT. As protein: CASSLEGAATGELFF. The whole variable domain, filled in from reference TRBV7-3 and TRBJ2-2, reads GAGVSQTPSNKVTEKGKYVELRCDPISGHTALYWYRQSLGQGPEFLIYFQGTGAADDSGLPNDRFFAVRPEGSVSTLKIQRTERGDSAVYLCASSLEGAATGELFFGEGSRLTVL.

The J gene is TRBJ2-1, the V gene TRBV6-7, with D possibly matching TRBD2 (6 bases). TRBV6-7 is marked as an open reading frame, function uncertain. This CDR3 comprises 17 residues. The ends were cut back, 5 bases at V and 4 bases at J, with 21 bases in the middle. CDR3 residues: CASSRRVRDFVYNEQFF. DNA of the CDR3: TGTGCCAGCAGTCGGAGGGTGAGGGACTTCGTATACAATGAGCAGTTCTTC.

The chain uses TRBV5-8 and TRBJ1-5; 8 bases align to TRBD1. J gave up 4 bases and V 4 bases, and 7 bases lay outside the gene matches. The germline gives CDR1 SGHTS, CDR2 YDEGEE. This CDR3 spans 15 amino acids. The CDR3 DNA sequence: TGTGCCAGCAGCACTAGGACAGGGTGGAATCAGCCCCAGCATTTT. Translation: CASSTRTGWNQPQHF.

By sample share, this clone is medium-sized. The CDR3: CASSPGLLETQYF. Written as DNA, the CDR3 is TGTGCCAGCAGCCCCGGACTTTTAGAGACCCAGTACTTC. The V and J genes are TRBV7-9 and TRBJ2-5, with D perhaps matching TRBD2 (5 bases). CDR3 size: 13 residues. Per the germline V gene, CDR1 is SEHNR and CDR2 is FQNEAQ (reference sequence). The V and J ends lost 5 bases and 4 bases respectively, with 11 bases between them.

This clone occurred a few times. CDR3 sequence reads: CASSLGNFGRDGGYTF. Here the CDR3 DNA reads TGTGCCAGCAGTTTAGGGAACTTTGGGCGGGACGGTGGCTACACCTTC. The rearrangement links TRBV27 to TRBJ1-2, with D perhaps TRBD1 (5 bases). Germline assignment: CDR1 MNHEY and CDR2 SMNVEV (reference sequence). CDR3 length: 16 residues. Trimming shortened V by 2 bases and J by 7 bases, and 20 bases separated the two germline ends.

Only a few counts were recorded for this clone. The V call is TRBV28, the J call TRBJ1-4; D is ambiguous. Per germline, CDR1 MDHEN and CDR2 SYDVKM. The CDR3 contains 10 residues. V lost 10 bases and J lost 6, with 6 bases in between. The CDR3 DNA follows: TGTGCCACCCCCGATGAAAAACTGTTTTTT. Protein: CATPDEKLFF.

The chain carries TRBV30 and TRBJ1-4, with 8 bases lining up with TRBD1. This CDR3 is built from 15 residues. J gave up 3 bases and V 4 bases, and 7 bases lay outside the gene matches. Germline V lookup: CDR1 GTSNPN, CDR2 SVGIG (reference sequence). The CDR3 region has the DNA TGTGCCTGGAACCTCGGGACAGGCGCTAATGAAAAACTGTTTTTT. Its translation: CAWNLGTGANEKLFF.

The table lists this clone with a few counts. V and J are TRBV28 and TRBJ2-1; D gene uncertain. The CDR3 totals 14 residues. From germline, CDR1 is MDHEN and CDR2 SYDVKM. V lost 7 bases to trimming and J lost 4 bases, with 14 bases between them. The CDR3 sequence: CASNELNIYNEQFF. CDR3 bases: TGTGCCAGCAACGAGCTAAATATATACAATGAGCAGTTCTTC.

This chain links TRBV6-4 with TRBJ1-5; D may be TRBD1 (5 bases). This CDR3 spans 16 amino acids. The V end lost 6 bases, the J end lost 2 bases, and 17 bases lay between the germline ends. Looked up from germline, CDR1 is MRHNA and CDR2 is SNTAGT. The CDR3 DNA reads TGTGCCAGCAGGGGACTGCTTTGTTTAGGCAATCAGCCCCAGCATTTT. Its translation is CASRGLLCLGNQPQHF.

This clone ranks as medium-sized. The gene calls are TRBV19 and TRBJ2-1, with 9 bases identical to TRBD1. Germline V gene data show CDR1 as LNHDA and CDR2 as SQIVND (reference sequence). This CDR3 has 16 residues. J was trimmed by 2 bases and V by 3 bases; bases with no gene match: 5. The CDR3 nucleotides are TGTGCCAGTAGTATGGTACAGGGGGCCGCCTACAATGAGCAGTTCTTC. Translating gives CASSMVQGAAYNEQFF.

This clone occurred a few times. The V call is TRBV28, the J call TRBJ1-5; 7 nucleotides agree with TRBD1. CDR3 length equals 15 residues. V shed 5 bases, J shed 2 bases, and the junction held 6 bases outside the gene matches. The germline CDR1 and CDR2 sequences are MDHEN and SYDVKM. The CDR3 region has the DNA TGTGCCAGCAGTCAGACAGGGCTTGGCAATCAGCCCCAGCATTTT. It yields the protein CASSQTGLGNQPQHF.

The chain carries TRBV29-1 and TRBJ1-2; 7 bases align to TRBD1. With V trimmed by 7 bases and J by 3 bases, 11 bases remained unmatched. CDR3 length: 14 residues. Germline V gene sequence: CDR1 SQVTM, CDR2 ANQGSEA. The CDR3 protein is CSARDSALYYGYTF. CDR3 DNA: TGCAGCGCCCGGGACAGCGCCCTTTACTATGGCTACACCTTC.

The chain combines TRBV19 with TRBJ2-1; TRBD1 is a possible D gene (6 bases). The germline V gene encodes CDR1 LNHDA and CDR2 SQIVND (reference sequence). The V and J ends lost 3 bases and 7 bases respectively, with 13 bases between them. The length of the CDR3 is 14 residues. CDR3 in amino acids: CASSIQGTWNEQFF. The CDR3 coding sequence is TGTGCCAGTAGTATCCAGGGGACCTGGAATGAGCAGTTCTTC. Variable domain in full (rest from reference TRBV19 and TRBJ2-1): DGGITQSPKYLFRKEGQNVTLSCEQNLNHDAMYWYRQDPGQGLRLIYYSQIVNDFQKGDIAEGYSVSREKKESFPLTVTSAQKNPTAFYLCASSIQGTWNEQFFGPGTRLTVL.

This clone was detected only a few times. The J gene is TRBJ1-2, the V gene TRBV19; perhaps TRBD1 as D (5 bases). Trimming cost V 3 bases and J 5 bases, with 16 bases left between them. This CDR3 is built from 15 residues. Per germline, CDR1 LNHDA and CDR2 SQIVND (reference sequence). DNA for the CDR3: TGTGCCAGTAGTATCTTCGGCAGGGAGGGTTATGGCTACACCTTC. It codes for CASSIFGREGYGYTF. The variable domain in full, completed from reference TRBV19 and TRBJ1-2, reads DGGITQSPKYLFRKEGQNVTLSCEQNLNHDAMYWYRQDPGQGLRLIYYSQIVNDFQKGDIAEGYSVSREKKESFPLTVTSAQKNPTAFYLCASSIFGREGYGYTFGSGTRLTVV.

The CDR3 bases are TGTGCCAGCAGCTTAGGCACCACGCCCTATCAAGAGACCCAGTACTTC. It translates to CASSLGTTPYQETQYF. The rearrangement uses TRBV11-3 and TRBJ2-5; D call uncertain. The V end was cut by 1 base, the J end by 2 bases, with 14 bases between. Per the germline V gene, CDR1 is SGHNT and CDR2 is YENEEA. CDR3 size: 16 residues. The entire variable domain, with the rest obtained from reference TRBV11-3 and TRBJ2-5, is as follows: EAGVVQSPRYKIIEKKQPVAFWCNPISGHNTLYWYLQNLGQGPELLIRYENEEAVDDSQLPKDRFSAERLKGVDSTLKIQPAELGDSAVYLCASSLGTTPYQETQYFGPGTRLLVL.